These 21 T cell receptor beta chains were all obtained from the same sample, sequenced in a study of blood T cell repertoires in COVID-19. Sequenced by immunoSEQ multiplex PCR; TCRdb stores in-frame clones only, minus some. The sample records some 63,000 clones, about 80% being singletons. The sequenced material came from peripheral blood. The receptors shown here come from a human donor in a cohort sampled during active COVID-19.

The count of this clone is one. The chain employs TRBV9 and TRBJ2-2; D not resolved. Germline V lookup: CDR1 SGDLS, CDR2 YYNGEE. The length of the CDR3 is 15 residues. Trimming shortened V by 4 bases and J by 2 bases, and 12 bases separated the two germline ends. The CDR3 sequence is CASSPGETNTGELFF. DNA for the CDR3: TGTGCCAGCAGCCCCGGAGAAACCAACACCGGGGAGCTGTTTTTT.

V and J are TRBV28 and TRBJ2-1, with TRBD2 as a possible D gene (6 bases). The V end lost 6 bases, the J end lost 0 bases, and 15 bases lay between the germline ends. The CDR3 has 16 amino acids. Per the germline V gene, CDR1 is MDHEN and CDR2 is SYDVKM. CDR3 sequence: CASSWPSASSYNEQFF. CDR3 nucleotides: TGTGCCAGCAGCTGGCCTAGCGCGAGCTCCTACAATGAGCAGTTCTTC.

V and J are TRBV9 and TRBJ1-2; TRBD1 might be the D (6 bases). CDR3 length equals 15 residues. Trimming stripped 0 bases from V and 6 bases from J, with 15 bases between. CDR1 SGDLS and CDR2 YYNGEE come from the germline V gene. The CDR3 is CASSVEDRPLDGYTF. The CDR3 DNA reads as TGTGCCAGCAGCGTAGAAGACAGGCCCCTCGATGGCTACACCTTC.

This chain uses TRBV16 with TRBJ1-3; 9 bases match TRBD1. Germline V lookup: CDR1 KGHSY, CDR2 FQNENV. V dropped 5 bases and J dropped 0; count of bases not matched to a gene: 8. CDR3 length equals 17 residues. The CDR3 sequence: CASSTFRDRASGNTIYF. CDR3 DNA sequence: TGTGCCAGCAGCACCTTCCGGGACAGGGCCTCTGGAAACACCATATATTTT.

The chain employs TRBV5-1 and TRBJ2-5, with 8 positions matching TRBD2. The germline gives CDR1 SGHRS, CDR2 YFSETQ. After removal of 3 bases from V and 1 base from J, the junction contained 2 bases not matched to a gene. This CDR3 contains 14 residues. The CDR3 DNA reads TGCGCCAGCAGCTCCGGGAGGGGCCAAGAGACCCAGTACTTC. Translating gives CASSSGRGQETQYF.

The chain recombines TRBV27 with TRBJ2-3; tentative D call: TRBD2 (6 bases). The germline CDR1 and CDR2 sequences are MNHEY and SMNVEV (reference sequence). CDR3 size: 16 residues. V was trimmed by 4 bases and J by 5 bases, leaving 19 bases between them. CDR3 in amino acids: CASSSLTGSFVDTQYF. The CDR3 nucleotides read TGTGCCAGCAGTTCACTAACCGGGAGTTTTGTAGATACGCAGTATTTT.

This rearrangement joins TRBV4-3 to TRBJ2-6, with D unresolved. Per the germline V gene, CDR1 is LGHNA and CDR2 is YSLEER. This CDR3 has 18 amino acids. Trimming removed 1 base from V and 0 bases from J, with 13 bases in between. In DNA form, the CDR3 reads TGCGCCAGCAGCCAAGGGAGAGGTACGAGCTCTGGGGCCAACGTCCTGACTTTC. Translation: CASSQGRGTSSGANVLTF.

The CDR3 nucleotides are TGTGCCAGCAGTGGTCTGGGGAGCGTTTGGTACGAGCAGTACTTC. Its translation is CASSGLGSVWYEQYF. The rearrangement uses TRBV25-1 and TRBJ2-7, with D possibly TRBD2 on 5 matching bases. V lost 4 bases, J lost 4 bases, and 17 bases lay in between. Germline values: CDR1 MGHDK, CDR2 SYGVNS. CDR3 length equals 15 residues.

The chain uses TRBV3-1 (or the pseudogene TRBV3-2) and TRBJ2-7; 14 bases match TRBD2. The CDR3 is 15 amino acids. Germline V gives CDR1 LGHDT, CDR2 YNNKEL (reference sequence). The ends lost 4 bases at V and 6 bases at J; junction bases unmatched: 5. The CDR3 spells CASSLGTSGSSEQYF. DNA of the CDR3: TGTGCCAGCAGCCTAGGGACTAGCGGGAGTAGCGAGCAGTACTTC.

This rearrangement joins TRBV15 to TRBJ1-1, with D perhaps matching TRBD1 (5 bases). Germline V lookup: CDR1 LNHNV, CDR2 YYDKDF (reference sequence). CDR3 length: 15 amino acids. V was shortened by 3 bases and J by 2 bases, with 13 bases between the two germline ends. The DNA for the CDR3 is TGTGCCACCAGCAGGGCGGGGCCCCGTAACACTGAAGCTTTCTTT. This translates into CATSRAGPRNTEAFF.

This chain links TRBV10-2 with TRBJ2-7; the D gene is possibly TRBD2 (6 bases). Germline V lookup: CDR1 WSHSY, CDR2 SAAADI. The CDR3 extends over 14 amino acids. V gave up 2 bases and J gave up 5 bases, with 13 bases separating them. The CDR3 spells CASSEGTSRNEQYF. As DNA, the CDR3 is TGCGCCAGCAGTGAGGGGACTTCTAGGAACGAGCAGTACTTC.

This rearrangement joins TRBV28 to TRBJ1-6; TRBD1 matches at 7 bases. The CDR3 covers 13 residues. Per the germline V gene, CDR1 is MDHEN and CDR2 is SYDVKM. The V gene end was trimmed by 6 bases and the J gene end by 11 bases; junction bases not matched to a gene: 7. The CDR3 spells CASSHDRVTPLHF. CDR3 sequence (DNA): TGTGCCAGCAGCCACGACAGGGTAACACCCCTCCACTTT.

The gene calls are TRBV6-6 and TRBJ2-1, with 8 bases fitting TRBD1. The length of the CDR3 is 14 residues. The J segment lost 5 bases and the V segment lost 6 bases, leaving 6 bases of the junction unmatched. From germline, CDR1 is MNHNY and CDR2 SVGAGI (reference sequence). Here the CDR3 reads CASREGTGNNEQFF. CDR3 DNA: TGTGCCAGCAGGGAAGGGACAGGAAACAATGAGCAGTTCTTC.

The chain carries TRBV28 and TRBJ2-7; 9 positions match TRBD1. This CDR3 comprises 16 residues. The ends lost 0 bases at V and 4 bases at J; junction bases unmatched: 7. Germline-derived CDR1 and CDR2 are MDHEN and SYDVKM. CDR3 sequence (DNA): TGTGCCAGCAGTTTATGGGCCGGGACAGGGTGGTACGAGCAGTACTTC. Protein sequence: CASSLWAGTGWYEQYF.

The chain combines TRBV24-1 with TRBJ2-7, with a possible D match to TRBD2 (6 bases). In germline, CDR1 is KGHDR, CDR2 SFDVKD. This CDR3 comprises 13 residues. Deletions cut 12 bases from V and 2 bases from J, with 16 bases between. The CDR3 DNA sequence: TGTGCCGTTAGCGGAGGGGCAACCTACGAGCAGTACTTC. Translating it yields CAVSGGATYEQYF.

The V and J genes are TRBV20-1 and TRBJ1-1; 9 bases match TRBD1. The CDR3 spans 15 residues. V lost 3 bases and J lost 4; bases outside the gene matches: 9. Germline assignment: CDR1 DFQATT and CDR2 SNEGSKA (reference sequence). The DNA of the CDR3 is TGCAGTGCTAGTCGATTTGACAGGGGGAGCACTGAAGCTTTCTTT. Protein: CSASRFDRGSTEAFF.

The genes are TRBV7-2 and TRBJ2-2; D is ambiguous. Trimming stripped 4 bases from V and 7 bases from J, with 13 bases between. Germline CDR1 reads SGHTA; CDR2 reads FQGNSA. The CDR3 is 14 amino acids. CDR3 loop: CASSSQQPNGELFF. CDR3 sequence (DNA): TGTGCCAGCAGCTCACAACAGCCGAACGGGGAGCTGTTTTTT. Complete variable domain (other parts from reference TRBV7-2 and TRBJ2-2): GAGVSQSPSNKVTEKGKDVELRCDPISGHTALYWYRQSLGQGLEFLIYFQGNSAPDKSGLPSDRFSAERTGGSVSTLTIQRTQQEDSAVYLCASSSQQPNGELFFGEGSRLTVL.

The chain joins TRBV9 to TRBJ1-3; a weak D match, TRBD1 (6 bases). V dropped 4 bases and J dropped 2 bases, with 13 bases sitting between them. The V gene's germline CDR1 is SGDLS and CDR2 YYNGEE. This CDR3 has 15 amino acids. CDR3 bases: TGTGCCAGCAGCCTGACAGGCGAGACTGGAAACACCATATATTTT. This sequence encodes CASSLTGETGNTIYF.

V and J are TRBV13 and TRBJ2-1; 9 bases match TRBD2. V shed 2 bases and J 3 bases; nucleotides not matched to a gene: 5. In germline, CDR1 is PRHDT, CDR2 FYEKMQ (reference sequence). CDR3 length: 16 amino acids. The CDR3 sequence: CASSLSLAGFYNEQFF. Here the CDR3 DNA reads TGTGCCAGCAGCTTATCACTAGCGGGTTTCTACAATGAGCAGTTCTTC.

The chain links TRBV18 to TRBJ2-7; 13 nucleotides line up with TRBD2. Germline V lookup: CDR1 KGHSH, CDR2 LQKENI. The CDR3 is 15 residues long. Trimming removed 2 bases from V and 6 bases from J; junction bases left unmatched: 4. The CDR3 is CASSPTSGRAIEQYF. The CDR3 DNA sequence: TGTGCCAGCTCACCAACTAGCGGGAGGGCCATCGAGCAGTACTTC.

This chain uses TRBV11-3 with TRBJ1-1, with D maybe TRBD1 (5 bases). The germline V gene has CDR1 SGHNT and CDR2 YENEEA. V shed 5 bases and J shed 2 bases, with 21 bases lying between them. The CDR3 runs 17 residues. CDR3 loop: CASSHSRGGGANTEAFF. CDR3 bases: TGTGCCAGCAGCCACTCCCGCGGGGGGGGAGCCAACACTGAAGCTTTCTTT. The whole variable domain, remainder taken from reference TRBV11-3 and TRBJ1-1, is EAGVVQSPRYKIIEKKQPVAFWCNPISGHNTLYWYLQNLGQGPELLIRYENEEAVDDSQLPKDRFSAERLKGVDSTLKIQPAELGDSAVYLCASSHSRGGGANTEAFFGQGTRLTVV.